This T cell receptor beta chain appears in the sequencing data of a study of blood T cell repertoires in COVID-19. Study overall: Acute and convalescent COVID-19 samples came from the United States, Italy and Spain. The analysed material was cDNA or gDNA that came from T cells, B-cell-depleted T cells, or PBMCs.

CDR1 is LNHDA and CDR2 is SQIVND in the germline V gene (reference sequence). V lost 5 bases to trimming and J lost 2 bases; unmatched junction nucleotides: 5. The length of the CDR3 is 14 residues. In the authors' methods: Amplifying reference gene primers gave estimates of nucleated cell counts. Clones were sequenced by immunoSEQ multiplex PCR, and TCRdb holds only the in-frame ones, with some missing. Clone size and the V and J calls come from that table; the DNA yielded D and trimming. The data show about 50,000 clones, about 86% seen once. Seattle patients were enrolled during active infection and followed longitudinally.

This clonotype was sampled from a woman older than 75 with COVID-19, enrolled during active disease. The sample comprised peripheral blood. The rearrangement links TRBV19 to TRBJ2-7; 8 bases map to TRBD2. Written as DNA, the CDR3 is TGTGCCAGTAGTTCCGCGGGACTAGCCTACGAGCAGTACTTC. Residues: CASSSAGLAYEQYF.